This T cell receptor (beta chain) was captured by sequencing in a study of vaccination and CD4 T cells after COVID-19. Study background: Each post-COVID sample was drawn after diagnosis, and the median interval was approximately 100 days (range 35 to 161). Study-level results: The appearance of a median approximately 84% of reactive clones in convalescent patients occurred only post-vaccination.

Germline assignment: CDR1 SSHAT and CDR2 FNYEAQ (reference sequence). CDR3 length equals 15 residues. An Oncomine TCR Beta short-read assay was used to sequence the DNA from cultured CD4+ T cells. Once CD4+ T cells had been cultured, genomic DNA was extracted from them. TCRdb redid the calling of the PCR reads with MiXCR, one entry per CDR3 protein. This sample has roughly 13,000 distinct CDR3 sequences; 43% occur once, and the top ten carry approximately 17%. Described treatment: approximately 9-day PBMC culture with coronavirus spike peptide pools or control peptides (ViraFEST assay). This clonotype is deemed medium-sized. Its antigen is not known. The junction departs from germline at one end; a sequencing error may be responsible.

The chain employs TRBV7-7 and TRBJ1-2; a possible D gene is TRBD1 (5 bases). Sequenced: cultured CD4+ T cells from blood. This clonotype originated in a human donor with COVID-19. The CDR3 sequence: CASSAGLRKSYGYTF. CDR3 DNA: TGTGCTAGCAGCGCGGGGCTTCGTAAATCCTATGGCTACACCTTC.